The 2 T cell receptor beta chains presented below share a single source sample, sequenced in a study of spatial heterogeneity in lung cancer (dated by TCRdb to the late 2010s). Preparation of the library involved 5' RACE. Data came from a NextSeq 500. TCRdb reworked the public reads: Q25 trimming with fastp, MiXCR clone assembly, productive beta chains retained. Duplicate CDR3 protein sequences are folded into a single record with the most common DNA and genes. This sample holds about 52,000 distinct CDR3 sequences; less than 9.5% were observed only once. Approximately 40% of the sample comes from the top ten. The sample's time point, from its label and the paper: blood at routine non-recurrence follow-up after resection. TCR sequencing used whole RNA extracted from tumor and nontumor lung tissue, or from cryopreserved PBMC samples, without cell sorting. Sample: PBMCs, taken at follow-up. The source is a female donor with early-stage non-small cell lung cancer.

This clonotype was recorded a few times. The CDR3 coding sequence is TGCGCCAGCAGCCAGACTAGCGGCCAAGAGACCCAGTACTTC. It specifies CASSQTSGQETQYF. The rearrangement links TRBV5-1 to TRBJ2-5, with TRBD2 matching over 9 bases. Germline V gives CDR1 SGHRS, CDR2 YFSETQ. J was trimmed by 1 base and V by 4 bases; bases with no gene match: 2. CDR3 length equals 14 residues.

This clonotype has just a few counts. The CDR3 region has the DNA TGTGCCACCAGCAGATTAGCGGGGAGACAAGAGACCCAGTACTTC. It codes for CATSRLAGRQETQYF. The V gene is TRBV15, the J gene TRBJ2-5; 8 bases line up with TRBD2. CDR1 is LNHNV and CDR2 is YYDKDF in the germline V gene (reference sequence). The CDR3 spans 15 residues. Germline trimming cut 2 bases from V and 2 bases from J; bases unmatched to any gene: 4.